This TCR beta chain came from a study of blood T cell repertoires in COVID-19. The CDR3 runs to 16 residues. In germline, CDR1 is SGHRS, CDR2 YFSETQ. V shed 0 bases, J shed 5 bases, and the junction held 10 bases outside the gene matches. The table came from immunoSEQ multiplex PCR; TCRdb's copy has only in-frame clones and leaves some out. This sample has some 270,000 clones, with around 85% found just once. This TCR was sampled from a woman in her 30s who had recovered from COVID-19. Sequencing was carried out using PBMCs or T cells enriched from blood (not recorded which). The chain uses TRBV5-1 and TRBJ2-5; 7 nucleotides agree with TRBD2. This chain's CDR3 is CASSLASLRGWETQYF. CDR3 nucleotide sequence: TGCGCCAGCAGCTTGGCCAGCCTGCGGGGGTGGGAGACCCAGTACTTC.